This T cell receptor beta chain was recorded in a study of regulatory T cells in long-lasting Graves disease. Study summary: Patients met the persistent Graves' disease definition after over 5 years of antithyroid drugs with positive TSH receptor antibodies.

The CDR3 spans 15 residues. The V segment lost 3 bases and the J segment 1 base; nucleotides outside the gene matches: 5. Germline CDR1 SGHTA, CDR2 FQGNSA. Study conclusions and caveats: Sampling was limited to peripheral blood rather than thyroid tissue.

Time point: persistent/refractory GD, antithyroid drugs over 5 years with positive TRAb. The TCR library used RNA extracted from PBMCs. Patient provenance is recorded as an endocrinology department in Xi'an, China. EDTA tubes received about 9.4 milliliters of drawn peripheral blood. Notes on this clonotype: The antigen is unknown.

CDR3-region Arm-PCR and iRepertoire HTBI primers produced the TCR beta libraries. Each CDR3 protein gets one entry after TCRdb re-called the multiplex PCR reads with MiXCR. The sample has 600,000 to 800,000 distinct CDR3 sequences; approximately 29% are singletons. This chain joins TRBV7-2 and TRBJ1-1; TRBD1 aligns across 7 bases. This receptor was identified in a female donor with Graves disease. Sequences were derived from peripheral blood mononuclear cells (PBMCs), sampled when the disease was refractory, from a patient treated with antithyroid drugs. The DNA for the CDR3 is TGTGCCAGCAGCTTCCGGACAGGCTCGAACACTGAAGCTTTCTTT. It translates to CASSFRTGSNTEAFF.